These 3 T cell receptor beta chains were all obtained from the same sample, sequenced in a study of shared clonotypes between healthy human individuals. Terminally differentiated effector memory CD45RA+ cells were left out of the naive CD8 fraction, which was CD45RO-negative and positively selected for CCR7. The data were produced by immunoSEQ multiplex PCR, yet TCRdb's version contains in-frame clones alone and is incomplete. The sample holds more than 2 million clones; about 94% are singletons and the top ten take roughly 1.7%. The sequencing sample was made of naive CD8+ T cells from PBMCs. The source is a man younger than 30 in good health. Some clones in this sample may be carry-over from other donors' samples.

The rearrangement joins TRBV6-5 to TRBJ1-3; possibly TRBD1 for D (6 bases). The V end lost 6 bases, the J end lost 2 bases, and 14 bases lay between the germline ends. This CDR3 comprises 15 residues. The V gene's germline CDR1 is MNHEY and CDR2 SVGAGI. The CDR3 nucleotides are TGTGCCAGCAGCAGAAACAGGGACACTGGAAACACCATATATTTT. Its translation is CASSRNRDTGNTIYF.

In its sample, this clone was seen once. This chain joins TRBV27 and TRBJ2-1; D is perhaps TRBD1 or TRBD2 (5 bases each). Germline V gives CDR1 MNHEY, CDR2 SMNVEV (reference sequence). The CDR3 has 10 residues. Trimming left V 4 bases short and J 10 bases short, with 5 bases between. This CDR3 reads CASSWGEQFF. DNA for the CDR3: TGTGCCAGCAGTTGGGGGGAGCAGTTCTTC.

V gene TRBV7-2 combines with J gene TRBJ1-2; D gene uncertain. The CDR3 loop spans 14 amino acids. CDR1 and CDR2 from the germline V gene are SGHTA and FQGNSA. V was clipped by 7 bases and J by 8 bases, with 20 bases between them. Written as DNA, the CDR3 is TGTGCCAGCACGGGGAGGGATAATCGAAGGGGCTACACCTTC. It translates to CASTGRDNRRGYTF.